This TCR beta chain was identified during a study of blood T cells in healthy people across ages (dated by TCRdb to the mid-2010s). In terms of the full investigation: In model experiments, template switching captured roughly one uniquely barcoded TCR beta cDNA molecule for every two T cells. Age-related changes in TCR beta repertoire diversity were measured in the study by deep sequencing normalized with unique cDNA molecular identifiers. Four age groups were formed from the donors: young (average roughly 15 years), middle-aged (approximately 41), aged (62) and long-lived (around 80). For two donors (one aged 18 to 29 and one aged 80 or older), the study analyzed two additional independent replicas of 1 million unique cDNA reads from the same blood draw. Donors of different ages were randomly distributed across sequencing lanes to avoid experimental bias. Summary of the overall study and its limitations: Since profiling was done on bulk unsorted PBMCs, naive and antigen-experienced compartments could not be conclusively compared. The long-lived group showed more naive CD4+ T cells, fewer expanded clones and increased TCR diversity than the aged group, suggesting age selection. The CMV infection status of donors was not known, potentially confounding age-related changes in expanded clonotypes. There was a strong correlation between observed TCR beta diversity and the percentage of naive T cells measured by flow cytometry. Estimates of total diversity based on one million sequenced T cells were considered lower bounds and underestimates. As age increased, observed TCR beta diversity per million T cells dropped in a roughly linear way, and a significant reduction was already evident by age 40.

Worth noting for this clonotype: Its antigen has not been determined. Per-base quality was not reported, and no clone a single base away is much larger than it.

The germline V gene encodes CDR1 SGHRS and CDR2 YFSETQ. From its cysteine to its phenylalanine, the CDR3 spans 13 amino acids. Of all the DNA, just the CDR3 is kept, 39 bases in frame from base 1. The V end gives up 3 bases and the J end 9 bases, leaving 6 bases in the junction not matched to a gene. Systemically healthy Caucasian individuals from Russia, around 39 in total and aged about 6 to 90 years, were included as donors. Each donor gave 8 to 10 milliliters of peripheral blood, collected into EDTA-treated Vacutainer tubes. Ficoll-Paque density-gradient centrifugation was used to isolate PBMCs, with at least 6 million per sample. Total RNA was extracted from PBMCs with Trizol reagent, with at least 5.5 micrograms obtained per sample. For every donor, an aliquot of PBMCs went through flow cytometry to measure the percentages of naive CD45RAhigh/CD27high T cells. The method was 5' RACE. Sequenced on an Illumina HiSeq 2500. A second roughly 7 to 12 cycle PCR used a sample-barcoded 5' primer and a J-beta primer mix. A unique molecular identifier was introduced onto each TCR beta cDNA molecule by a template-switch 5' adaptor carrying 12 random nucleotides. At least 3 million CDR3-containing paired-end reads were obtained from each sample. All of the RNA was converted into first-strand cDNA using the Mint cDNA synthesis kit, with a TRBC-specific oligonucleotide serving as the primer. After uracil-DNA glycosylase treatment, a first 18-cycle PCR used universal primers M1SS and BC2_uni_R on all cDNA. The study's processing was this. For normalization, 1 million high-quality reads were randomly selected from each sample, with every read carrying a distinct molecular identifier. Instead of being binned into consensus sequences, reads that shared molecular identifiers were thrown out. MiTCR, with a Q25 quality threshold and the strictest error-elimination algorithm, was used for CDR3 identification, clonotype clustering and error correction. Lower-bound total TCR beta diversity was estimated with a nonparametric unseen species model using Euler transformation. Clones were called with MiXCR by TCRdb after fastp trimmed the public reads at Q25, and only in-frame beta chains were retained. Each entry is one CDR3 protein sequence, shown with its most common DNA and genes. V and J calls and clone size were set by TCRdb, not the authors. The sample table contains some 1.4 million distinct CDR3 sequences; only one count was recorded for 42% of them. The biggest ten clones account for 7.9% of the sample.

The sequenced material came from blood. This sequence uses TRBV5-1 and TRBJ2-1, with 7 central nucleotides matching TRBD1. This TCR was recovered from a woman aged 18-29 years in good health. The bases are TGCGCCAGCAGCTCAGGGGACAGACTTGAGCAGTTCTTC. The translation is CASSSGDRLEQFF. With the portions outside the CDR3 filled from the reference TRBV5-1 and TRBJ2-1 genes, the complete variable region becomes KAGVTQTPRYLIKTRGQQVTLSCSPISGHRSVSWYQQTPGQGLQFLFEYFSETQRNKGNFPGRFSGRQFSNSRSEMNVSTLELGDSALYLCASSSGDRLEQFFGPGTRLTVL.